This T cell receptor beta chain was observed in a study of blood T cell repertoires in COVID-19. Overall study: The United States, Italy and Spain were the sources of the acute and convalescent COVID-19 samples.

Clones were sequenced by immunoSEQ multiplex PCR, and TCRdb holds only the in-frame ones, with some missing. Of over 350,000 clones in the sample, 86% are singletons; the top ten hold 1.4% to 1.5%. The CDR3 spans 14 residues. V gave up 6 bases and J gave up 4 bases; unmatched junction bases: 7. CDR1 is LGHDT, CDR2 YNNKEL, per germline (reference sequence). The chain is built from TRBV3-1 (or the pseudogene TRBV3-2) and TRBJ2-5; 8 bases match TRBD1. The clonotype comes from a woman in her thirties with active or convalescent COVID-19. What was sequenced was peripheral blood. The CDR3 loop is CASRSQGAGETQYF. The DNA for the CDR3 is TGTGCCAGCAGGAGCCAGGGGGCGGGAGAGACCCAGTACTTC.